The entry below gives a single T cell receptor beta chain sequence along with its context. Its antigen is as yet unknown. This sample was taken from a study of T cell responses to AZD1222 COVID-19 vaccine. Study in general: The study pooled second doses at about 4 or about 12 weeks.

This CDR3 contains 15 residues. Per germline, CDR1 MNHEY and CDR2 SVGAGI. With V trimmed by 8 bases and J by 7 bases, 12 bases remained unmatched. The data were produced by immunoSEQ multiplex PCR, yet TCRdb's version contains in-frame clones alone and is incomplete. The sample contains 130,000 to 150,000 clones, about 91% of which appear only once. Study results and caveats: Within unmutated variant regions lay the reported targets of nearly half of spike-specific TCRs. Spike regions recognized by vaccine-associated CD4 TCRs spanned the protein, led by 160-218 and 743-854.

The V call is TRBV6-5, the J call TRBJ2-1; TRBD2 agrees at 9 bases. The input for sequencing was peripheral blood, taken on day 0 of AZD1222 vaccination. The sequence derives from an adult in good health. In DNA form, the CDR3 reads TGTGCCAGCCGAAGGATCAGCGGGGGGTTAAATGAGCAGTTCTTC. Protein sequence: CASRRISGGLNEQFF.